This paragraph reports one TCR beta chain. The antigen is not known. As to time point: after neoadjuvant nivolumab, at surgical resection. Cohort: HPV-negative, locally advanced oral cavity squamous cell carcinoma patients. This entry is derived from a study of neoadjuvant anti-PD-1 for oral cavity cancer. About the study: Non-progressing patients received a fourth nivolumab dose near day 43, then surgery on days 50-56. Study-level points and caveats: Each response group had just a few patients in TCR analyses. Greater tumor shrinkage accompanied bigger post-treatment sizes of preexisting clones.

The assay was immunoSEQ multiplex PCR, and TCRdb's table has in-frame clones only and misses some. The sample holds under 7,000 clones; around three fifths are singletons and the top ten take about 7.5%. The CDR3 has 12 residues. CDR1 is MNHNS and CDR2 is SASEGT in the germline V gene. Trimming stripped 5 bases from V and 5 bases from J, with 6 bases between. The sequence was collected from a person between 40 and 85 years old with oral cavity squamous cell carcinoma. The starting material was tumor tissue, obtained after nivolumab (anti-PD-1) treatment. The V gene is TRBV6-1, the J gene TRBJ2-2, with TRBD2 as a possible D gene (5 bases). In DNA form, the CDR3 reads TGTGCCAGCAGTCGGACTACCGGGGAGCTGTTTTTT. Its protein is CASSRTTGELFF.